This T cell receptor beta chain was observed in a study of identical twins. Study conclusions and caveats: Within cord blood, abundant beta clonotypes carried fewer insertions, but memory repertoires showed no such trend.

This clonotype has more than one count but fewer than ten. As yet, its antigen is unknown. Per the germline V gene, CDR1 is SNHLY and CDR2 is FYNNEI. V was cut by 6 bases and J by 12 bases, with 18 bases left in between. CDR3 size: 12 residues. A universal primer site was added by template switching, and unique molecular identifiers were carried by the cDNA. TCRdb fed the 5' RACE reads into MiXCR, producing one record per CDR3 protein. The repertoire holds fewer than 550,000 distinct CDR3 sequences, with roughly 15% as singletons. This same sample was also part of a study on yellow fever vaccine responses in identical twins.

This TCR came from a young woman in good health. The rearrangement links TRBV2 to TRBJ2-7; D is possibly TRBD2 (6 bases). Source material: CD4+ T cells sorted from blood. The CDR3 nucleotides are TGTGCCAGCAGGGGCGGGGTGGGAGATCTGTACTTC. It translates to CASRGGVGDLYF. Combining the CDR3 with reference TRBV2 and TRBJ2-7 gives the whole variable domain EPEVTQTPSHQVTQMGQEVILRCVPISNHLYFYWYRQILGQKVEFLVSFYNNEISEKSEIFDDQFSVERPDGSNFTLKIRSTKLEDSAMYFCASRGGVGDLYFGPGTRLTVT.